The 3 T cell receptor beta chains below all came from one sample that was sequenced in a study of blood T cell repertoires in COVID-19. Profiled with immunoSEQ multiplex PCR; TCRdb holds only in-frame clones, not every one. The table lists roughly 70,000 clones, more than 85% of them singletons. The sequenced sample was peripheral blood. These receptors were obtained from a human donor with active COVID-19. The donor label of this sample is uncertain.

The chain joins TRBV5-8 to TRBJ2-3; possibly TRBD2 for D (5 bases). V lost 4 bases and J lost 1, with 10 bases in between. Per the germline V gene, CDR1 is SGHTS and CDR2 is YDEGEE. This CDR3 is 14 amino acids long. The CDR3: CASSPRRGTDTQYF. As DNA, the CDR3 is TGTGCCAGCAGCCCCCGGCGGGGCACAGATACGCAGTATTTT.

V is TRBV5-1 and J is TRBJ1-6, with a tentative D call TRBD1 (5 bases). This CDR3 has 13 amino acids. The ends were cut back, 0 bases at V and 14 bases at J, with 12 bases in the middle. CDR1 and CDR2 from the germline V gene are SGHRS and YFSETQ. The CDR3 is CASSLDGGGSLHF. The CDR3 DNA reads TGCGCCAGCAGCTTGGATGGGGGGGGGTCCCTCCACTTT.

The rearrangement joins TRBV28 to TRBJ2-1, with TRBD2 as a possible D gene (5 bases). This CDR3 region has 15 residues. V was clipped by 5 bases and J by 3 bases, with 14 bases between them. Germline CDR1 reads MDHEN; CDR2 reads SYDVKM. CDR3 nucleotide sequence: TGTGCCAGCAGTCCCGGACGGACTCGCTACAATGAGCAGTTCTTC. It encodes CASSPGRTRYNEQFF.